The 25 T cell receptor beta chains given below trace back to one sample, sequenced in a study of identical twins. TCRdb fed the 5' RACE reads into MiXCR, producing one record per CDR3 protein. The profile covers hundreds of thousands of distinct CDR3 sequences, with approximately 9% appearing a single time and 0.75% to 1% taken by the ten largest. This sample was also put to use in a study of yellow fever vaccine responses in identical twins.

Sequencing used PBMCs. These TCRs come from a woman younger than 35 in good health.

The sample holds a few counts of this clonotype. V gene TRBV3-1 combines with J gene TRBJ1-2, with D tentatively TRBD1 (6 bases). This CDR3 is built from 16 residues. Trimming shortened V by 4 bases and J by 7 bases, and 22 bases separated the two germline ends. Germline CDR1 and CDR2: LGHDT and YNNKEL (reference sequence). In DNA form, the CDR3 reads TGTGCCAGCAGCCCCAAGGGTGGCAGGGGCGTTCTTGGCTACACCTTC. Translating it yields CASSPKGGRGVLGYTF.

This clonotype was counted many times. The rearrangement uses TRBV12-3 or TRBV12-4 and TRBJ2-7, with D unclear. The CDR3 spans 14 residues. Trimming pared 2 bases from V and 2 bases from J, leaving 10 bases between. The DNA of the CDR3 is TGTGCCAGCAGTTTAAAGGACCGAGCCTACGAGCAGTACTTC. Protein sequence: CASSLKDRAYEQYF.

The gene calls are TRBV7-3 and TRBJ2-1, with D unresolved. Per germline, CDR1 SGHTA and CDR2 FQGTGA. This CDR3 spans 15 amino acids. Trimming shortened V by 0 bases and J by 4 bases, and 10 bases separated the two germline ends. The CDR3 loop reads CASSLTATNYNEQFF. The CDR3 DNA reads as TGTGCCAGCAGCTTAACCGCAACGAATTACAATGAGCAGTTCTTC.

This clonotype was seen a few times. The CDR3: CATSEPAQNTGELFF. The CDR3 DNA reads as TGTGCCACCAGTGAACCAGCTCAGAACACCGGGGAGCTGTTTTTT. The V gene is TRBV24-1, the J gene TRBJ2-2, with D unresolved. Germline CDR1 and CDR2: KGHDR and SFDVKD. V was trimmed by 4 bases and J by 1 base, leaving 9 bases between them. The CDR3 has 15 amino acids.

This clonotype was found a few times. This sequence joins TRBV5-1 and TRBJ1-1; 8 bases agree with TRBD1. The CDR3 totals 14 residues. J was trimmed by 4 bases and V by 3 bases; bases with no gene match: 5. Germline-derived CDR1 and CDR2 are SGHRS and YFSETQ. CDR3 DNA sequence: TGCGCCAGCAGCTCTCACAGGGGGAGCACTGAAGCTTTCTTT. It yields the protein CASSSHRGSTEAFF.

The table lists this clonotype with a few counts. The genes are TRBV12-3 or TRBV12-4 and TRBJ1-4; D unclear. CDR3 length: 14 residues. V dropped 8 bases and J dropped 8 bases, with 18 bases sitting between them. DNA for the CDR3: TGTGCCAGCGGGCCCTCCGTACTTGCGGAAAAACTGTTTTTT. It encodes CASGPSVLAEKLFF.

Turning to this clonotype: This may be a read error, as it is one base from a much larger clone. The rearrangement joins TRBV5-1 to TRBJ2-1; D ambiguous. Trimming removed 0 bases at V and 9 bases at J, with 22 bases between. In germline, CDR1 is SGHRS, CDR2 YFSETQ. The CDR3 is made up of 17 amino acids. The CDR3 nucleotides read TGCGCCAGCAGCTTGGCCAATCTCCCGCGACCGAGGAGTGAGCAGTTCTTC. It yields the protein CASSLANLPRPRSEQFF.

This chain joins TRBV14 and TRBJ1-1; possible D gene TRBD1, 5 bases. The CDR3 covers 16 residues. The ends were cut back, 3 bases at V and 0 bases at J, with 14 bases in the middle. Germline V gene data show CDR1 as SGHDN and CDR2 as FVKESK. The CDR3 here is CASSHRVGQLNTEAFF. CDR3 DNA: TGTGCCAGCAGCCACCGGGTGGGGCAGTTGAACACTGAAGCTTTCTTT.

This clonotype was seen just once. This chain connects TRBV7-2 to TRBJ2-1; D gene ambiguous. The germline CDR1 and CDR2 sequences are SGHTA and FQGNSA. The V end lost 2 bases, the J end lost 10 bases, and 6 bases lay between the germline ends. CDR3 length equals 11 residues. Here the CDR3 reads CASSLYGEQFF. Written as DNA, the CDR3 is TGTGCCAGCAGCTTATACGGCGAGCAGTTCTTC.

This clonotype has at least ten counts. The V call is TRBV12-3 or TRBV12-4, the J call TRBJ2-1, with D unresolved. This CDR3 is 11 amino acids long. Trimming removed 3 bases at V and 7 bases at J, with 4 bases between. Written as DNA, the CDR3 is TGTGCCAGCAGTTTTTTGAATGAGCAGTTCTTC. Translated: CASSFLNEQFF.

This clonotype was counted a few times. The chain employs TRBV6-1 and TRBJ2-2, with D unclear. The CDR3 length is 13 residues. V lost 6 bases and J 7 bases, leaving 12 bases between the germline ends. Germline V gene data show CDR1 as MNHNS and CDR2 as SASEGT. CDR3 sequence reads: CASRPGPGGELFF. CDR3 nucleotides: TGTGCCAGCAGGCCCGGTCCAGGCGGGGAGCTGTTTTTT.

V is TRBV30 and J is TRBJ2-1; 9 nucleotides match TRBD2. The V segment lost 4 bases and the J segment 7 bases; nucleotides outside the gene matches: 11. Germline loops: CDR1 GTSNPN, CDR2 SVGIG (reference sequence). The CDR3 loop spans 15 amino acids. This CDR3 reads CAWIPRIAGANEQFF. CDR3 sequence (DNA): TGTGCCTGGATCCCTCGGATAGCGGGAGCAAATGAGCAGTTCTTC.

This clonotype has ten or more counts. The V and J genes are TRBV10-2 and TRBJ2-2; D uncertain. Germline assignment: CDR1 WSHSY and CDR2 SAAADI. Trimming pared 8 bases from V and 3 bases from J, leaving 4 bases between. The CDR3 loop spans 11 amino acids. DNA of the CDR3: TGCGCCAGCGGAGACACCGGGGAGCTGTTTTTT. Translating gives CASGDTGELFF.

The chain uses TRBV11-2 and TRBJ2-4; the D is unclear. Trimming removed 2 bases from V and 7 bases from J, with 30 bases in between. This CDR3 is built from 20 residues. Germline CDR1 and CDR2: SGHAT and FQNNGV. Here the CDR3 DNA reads TGTGCCAGCAGCTTACCCCCTCCTGGGCAGGCCCGTAGCCTGGGGAACATTCAGTACTTC. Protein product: CASSLPPPGQARSLGNIQYF.

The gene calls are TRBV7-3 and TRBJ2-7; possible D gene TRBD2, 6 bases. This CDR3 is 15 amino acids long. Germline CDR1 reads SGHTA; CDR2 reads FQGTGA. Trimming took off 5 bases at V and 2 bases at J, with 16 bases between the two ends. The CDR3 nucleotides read TGTGCCAGCAGCACCAAGCGGGCCCCACCCTACGAGCAGTACTTC. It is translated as CASSTKRAPPYEQYF.

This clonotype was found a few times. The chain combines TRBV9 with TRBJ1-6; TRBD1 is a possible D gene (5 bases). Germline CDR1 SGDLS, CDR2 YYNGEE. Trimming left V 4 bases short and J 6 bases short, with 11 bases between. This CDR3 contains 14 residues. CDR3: CASSPRDGNSPLHF. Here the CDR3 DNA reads TGTGCCAGCAGCCCCCGGGACGGTAATTCACCCCTCCACTTT.

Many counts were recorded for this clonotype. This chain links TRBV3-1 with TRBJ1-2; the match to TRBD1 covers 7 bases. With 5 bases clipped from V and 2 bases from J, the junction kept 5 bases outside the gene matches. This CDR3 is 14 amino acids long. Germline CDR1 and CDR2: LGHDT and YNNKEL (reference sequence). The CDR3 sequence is CASSTGATNYGYTF. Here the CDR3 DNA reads TGTGCCAGCAGCACAGGGGCTACGAACTATGGCTACACCTTC.

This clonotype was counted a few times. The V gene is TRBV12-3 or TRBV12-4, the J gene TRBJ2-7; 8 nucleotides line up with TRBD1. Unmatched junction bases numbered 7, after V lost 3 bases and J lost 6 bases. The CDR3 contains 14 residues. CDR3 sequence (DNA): TGTGCCAGCAGTTTGGGACAGGCCTCTACCGAGCAGTACTTC. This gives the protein CASSLGQASTEQYF.

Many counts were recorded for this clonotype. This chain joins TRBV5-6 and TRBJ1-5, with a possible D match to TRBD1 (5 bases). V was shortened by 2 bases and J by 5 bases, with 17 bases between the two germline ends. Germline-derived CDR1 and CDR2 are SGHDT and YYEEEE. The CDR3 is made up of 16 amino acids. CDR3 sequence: CASSFSGKGFYQPQHF. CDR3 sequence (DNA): TGTGCCAGCAGCTTTAGTGGGAAGGGGTTTTATCAGCCCCAGCATTTT.

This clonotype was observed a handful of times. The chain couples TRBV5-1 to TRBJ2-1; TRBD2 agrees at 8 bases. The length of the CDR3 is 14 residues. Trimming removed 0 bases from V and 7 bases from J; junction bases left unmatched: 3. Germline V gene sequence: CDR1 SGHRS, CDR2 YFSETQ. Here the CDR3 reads CASSLAASGNEQFF. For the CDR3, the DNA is TGCGCCAGCAGCTTGGCGGCTAGCGGGAATGAGCAGTTCTTC.

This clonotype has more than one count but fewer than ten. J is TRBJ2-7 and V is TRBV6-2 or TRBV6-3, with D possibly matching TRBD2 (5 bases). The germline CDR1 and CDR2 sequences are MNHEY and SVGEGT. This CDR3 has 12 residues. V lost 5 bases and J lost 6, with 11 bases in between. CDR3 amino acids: CASSADFGEQYF. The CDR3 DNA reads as TGTGCCAGCAGTGCGGACTTTGGCGAGCAGTACTTC.

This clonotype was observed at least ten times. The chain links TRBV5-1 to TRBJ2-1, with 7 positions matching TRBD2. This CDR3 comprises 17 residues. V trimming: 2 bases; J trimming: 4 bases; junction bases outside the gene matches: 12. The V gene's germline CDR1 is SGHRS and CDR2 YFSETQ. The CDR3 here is CASSLLDVASGYNEQFF. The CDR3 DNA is TGCGCCAGCAGCTTATTGGACGTGGCTAGCGGATACAATGAGCAGTTCTTC.

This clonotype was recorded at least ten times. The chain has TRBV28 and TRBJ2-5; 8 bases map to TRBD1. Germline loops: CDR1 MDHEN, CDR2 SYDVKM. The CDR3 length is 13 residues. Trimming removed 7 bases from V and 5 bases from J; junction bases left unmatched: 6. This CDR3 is CASILTGAETQYF. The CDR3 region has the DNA TGTGCCAGCATTTTGACAGGGGCGGAGACCCAGTACTTC.

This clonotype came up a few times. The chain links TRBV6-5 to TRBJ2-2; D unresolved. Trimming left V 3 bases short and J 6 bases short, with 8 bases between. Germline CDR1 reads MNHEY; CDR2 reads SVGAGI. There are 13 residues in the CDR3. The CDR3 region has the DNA TGTGCCAGCAGTTATGAAGTTTCCGGGGAGCTGTTTTTT. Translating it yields CASSYEVSGELFF.

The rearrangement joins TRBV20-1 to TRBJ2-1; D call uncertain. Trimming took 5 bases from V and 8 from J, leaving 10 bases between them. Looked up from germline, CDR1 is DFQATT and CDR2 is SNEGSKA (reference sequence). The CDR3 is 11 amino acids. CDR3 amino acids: CSASTNDEQFF. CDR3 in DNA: TGCAGTGCTTCGACCAATGATGAGCAGTTCTTC.